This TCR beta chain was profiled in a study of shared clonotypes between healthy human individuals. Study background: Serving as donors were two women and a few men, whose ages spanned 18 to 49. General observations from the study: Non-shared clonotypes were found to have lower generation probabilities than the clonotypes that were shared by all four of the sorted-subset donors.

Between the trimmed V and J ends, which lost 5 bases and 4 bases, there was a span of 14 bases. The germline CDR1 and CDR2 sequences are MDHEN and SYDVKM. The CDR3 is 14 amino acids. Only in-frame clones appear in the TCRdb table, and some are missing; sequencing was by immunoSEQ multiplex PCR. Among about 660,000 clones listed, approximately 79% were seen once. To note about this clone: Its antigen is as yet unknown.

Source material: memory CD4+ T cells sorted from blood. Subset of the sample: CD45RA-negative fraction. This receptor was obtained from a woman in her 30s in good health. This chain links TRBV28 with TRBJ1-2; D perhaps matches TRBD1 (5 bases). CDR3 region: CASSIDTGVYGYTF. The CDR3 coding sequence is TGTGCCAGCAGTATCGATACAGGCGTCTATGGCTACACCTTC.